These 10 T cell receptor beta chains share one sample of origin, sequenced in a study of identical twins. MiXCR was run by TCRdb on the 5' RACE reads, yielding one entry per CDR3 protein. The sample has roughly 1.6 million distinct CDR3 sequences, 25% to 35% seen once. The sample consisted of cord blood. The receptor set was obtained from a newborn girl in good health.

The rearrangement uses TRBV5-1 and TRBJ2-1; TRBD2 matches 8 bases. The germline V gene encodes CDR1 SGHRS and CDR2 YFSETQ. Trimming removed 0 bases from V and 8 bases from J; junction bases left unmatched: 7. The CDR3 runs 15 residues. CDR3 nucleotides: TGCGCCAGCAGCTTGGCCGGGGGGGGCCACGATGAGCAGTTCTTC. It specifies CASSLAGGGHDEQFF.

This clonotype was seen many times. The V and J genes are TRBV7-2 and TRBJ1-5; 7 bases agree with TRBD1. The CDR3 contains 14 residues. CDR1 SGHTA and CDR2 FQGNSA come from the germline V gene. V lost 6 bases to trimming and J lost 3 bases; unmatched junction nucleotides: 5. The DNA of the CDR3 is TGTGCCAGCAGACCCGGGACAGCCAATCAGCCCCAGCATTTT. This sequence encodes CASRPGTANQPQHF. The full variable domain, completed using reference TRBV7-2 and TRBJ1-5, is GAGVSQSPSNKVTEKGKDVELRCDPISGHTALYWYRQSLGQGLEFLIYFQGNSAPDKSGLPSDRFSAERTGGSVSTLTIQRTQQEDSAVYLCASRPGTANQPQHFGDGTRLSIL.

The V gene is TRBV5-1, the J gene TRBJ2-3; 8 positions agree with TRBD2. Germline CDR1 SGHRS, CDR2 YFSETQ. This CDR3 has 16 residues. With V trimmed by 4 bases and J by 1 base, 8 bases remained unmatched. CDR3 sequence: CASSPKTSVGTDTQYF. In nucleotides, the CDR3 is TGCGCCAGCAGCCCCAAGACTAGCGTGGGCACAGATACGCAGTATTTT.

The V call is TRBV20-1, the J call TRBJ2-3; TRBD2 matches 8 bases. V lost 6 bases and J lost 1; bases outside the gene matches: 6. In germline, CDR1 is DFQATT, CDR2 SNEGSKA (reference sequence). This CDR3 contains 14 residues. The CDR3 reads CSAKLAEGTDTQYF. The CDR3 coding sequence is TGCAGTGCCAAACTAGCGGAAGGCACAGATACGCAGTATTTT.

This clonotype has just a few counts. This chain joins TRBV4-1 and TRBJ2-5; TRBD2 matches 11 bases. The CDR3 spans 15 residues. J lost 5 bases, V lost 4 bases, and 6 bases had no gene match. Germline assignment: CDR1 MGHRA and CDR2 YSYEKL. The CDR3, as DNA: TGCGCCAGCAGCCGACTAGCGGGGTTGTTGGAGACCCAGTACTTC. Translating it yields CASSRLAGLLETQYF.

This clonotype turned up a few times. This chain links TRBV12-3 or TRBV12-4 with TRBJ2-3; 12 bases fit TRBD2. Trimming at V came to 6 bases and at J to 5 bases, leaving 15 bases not matched to a gene. CDR3 length: 18 residues. The CDR3 here is CASRATTPLAGGVDTQYF. CDR3 coding DNA: TGTGCCAGCAGGGCTACCACCCCCCTAGCGGGGGGGGTAGATACGCAGTATTTT.

The CDR3 reads CASSQGSWQPQHF. The CDR3, as DNA: TGTGCCAGCAGCCAAGGCAGTTGGCAGCCCCAGCATTTT. The gene calls are TRBV4-2 and TRBJ1-5; D uncertain. Trimming stripped 1 base from V and 7 bases from J, with 8 bases between. Per germline, CDR1 LGHNA and CDR2 YNFKEQ. The CDR3 is made up of 13 amino acids.

This sequence joins TRBV29-1 and TRBJ2-4; 7 bases are a match to TRBD1. TRBJ2-7 matches the DNA end more closely, so the J call is doubtful. The CDR3 has 12 residues. CDR1 and CDR2 from the germline V gene are SQVTM and ANQGSEA. The CDR3 DNA follows: TGCAGTGGCAGGGGGAGCTCCTACGAGCAGTACTTC. Encoded protein: CSGRGSSYEQYF.

Here the CDR3 reads CASSAEETTQYF. CDR3 sequence (DNA): TGTGCCAGCAGTGCCGAGGAAACTACGCAGTATTTT. J is TRBJ2-3 and V is TRBV6-1; no definite D call. There are 12 residues in the CDR3. V lost 4 bases to trimming and J lost 8 bases, with 10 bases between them. Germline values: CDR1 MNHNS, CDR2 SASEGT.

This chain links TRBV12-3 or TRBV12-4 with TRBJ1-4; 9 bases map to TRBD1. This CDR3 contains 15 residues. The J segment lost 8 bases and the V segment lost 5 bases, leaving 9 bases of the junction unmatched. CDR3: CASSLRTGGREKLFF. Here the CDR3 DNA reads TGTGCCAGCAGTCTAAGAACAGGGGGCCGGGAAAAACTGTTTTTT.